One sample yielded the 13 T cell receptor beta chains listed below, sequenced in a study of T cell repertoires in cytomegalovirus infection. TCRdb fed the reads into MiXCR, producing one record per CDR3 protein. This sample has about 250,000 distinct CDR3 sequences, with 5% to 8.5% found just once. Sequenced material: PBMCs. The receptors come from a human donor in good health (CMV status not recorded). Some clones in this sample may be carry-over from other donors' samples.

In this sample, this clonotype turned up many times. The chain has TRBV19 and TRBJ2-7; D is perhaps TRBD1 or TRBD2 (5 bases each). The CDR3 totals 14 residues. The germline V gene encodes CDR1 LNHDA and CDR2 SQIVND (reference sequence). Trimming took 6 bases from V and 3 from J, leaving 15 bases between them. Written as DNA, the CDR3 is TGTGCCAGTAGAGATGCCCGGGACGGCTACGAGCAGTACTTC. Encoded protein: CASRDARDGYEQYF.

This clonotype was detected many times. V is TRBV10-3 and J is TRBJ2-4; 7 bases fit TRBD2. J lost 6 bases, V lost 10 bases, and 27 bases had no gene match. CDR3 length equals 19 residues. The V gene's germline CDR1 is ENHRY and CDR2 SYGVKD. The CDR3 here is CATHRPAGEIITRRNIQYF. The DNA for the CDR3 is TGTGCCACCCATCGTCCGGCGGGGGAGATCATTACCAGGAGAAACATTCAGTACTTC.

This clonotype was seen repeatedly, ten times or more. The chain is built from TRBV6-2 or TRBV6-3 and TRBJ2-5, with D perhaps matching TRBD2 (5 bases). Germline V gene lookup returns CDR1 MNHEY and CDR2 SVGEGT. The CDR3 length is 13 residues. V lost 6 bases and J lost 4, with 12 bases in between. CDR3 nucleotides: TGTGCCAGCAGAGTTAGAGGGTTAGAGACCCAGTACTTC. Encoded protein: CASRVRGLETQYF.

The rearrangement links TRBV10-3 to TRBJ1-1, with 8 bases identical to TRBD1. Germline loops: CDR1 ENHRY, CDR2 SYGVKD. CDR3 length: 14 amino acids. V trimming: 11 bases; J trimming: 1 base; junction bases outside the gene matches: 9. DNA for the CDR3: TGTGCCGCCGGACCGGGACAGGAGAACACTGAAGCTTTCTTT. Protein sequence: CAAGPGQENTEAFF.

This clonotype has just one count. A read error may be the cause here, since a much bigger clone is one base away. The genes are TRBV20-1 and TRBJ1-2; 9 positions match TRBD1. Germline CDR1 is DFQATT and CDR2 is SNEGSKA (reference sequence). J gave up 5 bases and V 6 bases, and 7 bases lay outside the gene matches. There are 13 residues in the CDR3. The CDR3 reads CSALQGAGYGYTF. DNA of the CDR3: TGCAGTGCACTACAGGGGGCGGGATATGGCTACACCTTC.

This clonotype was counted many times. In DNA, the CDR3 is TGTGCCAGCAGCCCTAGGAGAGGCGGGGGGGGCAATGAGCAGTTCTTC. This sequence encodes CASSPRRGGGGNEQFF. The chain joins TRBV7-2 to TRBJ2-1; 9 positions agree with TRBD2. The CDR3 runs to 16 residues. J lost 6 bases, V lost 5 bases, and 11 bases had no gene match. From germline, CDR1 is SGHTA and CDR2 FQGNSA.

The CDR3 is CSASRRGPYNEQFF. CDR3 nucleotides: TGCAGTGCTAGCCGCAGGGGGCCGTACAATGAGCAGTTCTTC. The genes are TRBV20-1 and TRBJ2-1; 8 nucleotides line up with TRBD1. Germline V lookup: CDR1 DFQATT, CDR2 SNEGSKA (reference sequence). V lost 3 bases and J lost 4; bases outside the gene matches: 5. CDR3 size: 14 residues.

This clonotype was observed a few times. The CDR3 coding sequence is TGTGCCAGCAGTTACGGACTAGCGGGGGGGATCGACGATGAGCAGTTCTTC. Amino acid sequence: CASSYGLAGGIDDEQFF. The rearrangement links TRBV6-5 to TRBJ2-1; 15 bases match TRBD2. Germline V CDR1 and CDR2: MNHEY, SVGAGI. With 2 bases clipped from V and 8 bases from J, the junction kept 7 bases outside the gene matches. The CDR3 has 17 residues.

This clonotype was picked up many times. The DNA of the CDR3 is TGTGCCAGCGTCGACAGAATCAATCAGCCCCAGCATTTT. Its protein is CASVDRINQPQHF. This chain joins TRBV6-1 and TRBJ1-5; D may be TRBD1 (5 bases). This CDR3 has 13 amino acids. Germline-derived CDR1 and CDR2 are MNHNS and SASEGT. Trimming cost V 8 bases and J 3 bases, with 11 bases left between them.

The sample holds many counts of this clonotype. The CDR3 here is CASSLGVERRNNEQFF. CDR3 DNA: TGTGCCAGCAGCCTTGGGGTCGAGAGAAGGAACAATGAGCAGTTCTTC. The chain links TRBV5-6 to TRBJ2-1; D gene uncertain. The CDR3 is made up of 16 amino acids. CDR1 SGHDT and CDR2 YYEEEE come from the germline V gene. The ends were cut back, 4 bases at V and 5 bases at J, with 19 bases in the middle.

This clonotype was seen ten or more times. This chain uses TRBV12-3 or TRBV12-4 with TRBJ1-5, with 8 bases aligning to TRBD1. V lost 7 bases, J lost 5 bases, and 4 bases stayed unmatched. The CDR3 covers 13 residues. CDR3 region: CASTRGPDQPQHF. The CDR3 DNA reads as TGTGCCAGCACCAGGGGGCCAGATCAGCCCCAGCATTTT.

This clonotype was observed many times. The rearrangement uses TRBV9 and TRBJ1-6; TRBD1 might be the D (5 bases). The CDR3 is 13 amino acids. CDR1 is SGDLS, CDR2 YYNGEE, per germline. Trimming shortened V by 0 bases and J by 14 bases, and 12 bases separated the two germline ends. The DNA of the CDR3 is TGTGCCAGCAGCGTAGAGGGACGGGGAACCCTCCACTTT. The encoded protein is CASSVEGRGTLHF.

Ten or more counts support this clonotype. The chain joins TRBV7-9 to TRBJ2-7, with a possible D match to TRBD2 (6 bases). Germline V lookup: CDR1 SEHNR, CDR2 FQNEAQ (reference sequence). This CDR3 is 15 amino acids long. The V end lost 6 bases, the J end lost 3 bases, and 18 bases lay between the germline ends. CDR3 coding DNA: TGTGCCAGCAGTTCCCCCGGGACTGGATTCTACGAGCAGTACTTC. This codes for CASSSPGTGFYEQYF.